This TCR beta chain was captured by sequencing in a study of cytomegalovirus exposure and HLA in healthy donors. Findings of the study overall: Later, TCR association rates were found to vary by HLA locus, highest for DRB1 and lowest for HLA-C. Cytomegalovirus status, reportedly, was diagnosed with high specificity and sensitivity by the classifier. The records held CMV serostatus as the only immune exposure information.

A note on this clone: Its antigen is still unknown.

13 Jbeta primers and 60 Vbeta primers were used for the PCR. Sequencing used immunoSEQ multiplex PCR; TCRdb keeps in-frame clones, though not all of them. The data contain about 130,000 clones, roughly a tenth of them singletons. This CDR3 spans 13 amino acids. V shed 6 bases and J shed 4 bases, with 12 bases lying between them. Germline V CDR1 and CDR2: KGHSH, LQKENI. The genes are TRBV18 and TRBJ1-1; the D is unclear. This TCR came from a woman under 30 in good health and CMV-seropositive. Sequenced input: PBMCs. CDR3 bases: TGTGCCAGCTCGCCCTTAGAGGGCACTGAAGCTTTCTTT. This translates into CASSPLEGTEAFF.